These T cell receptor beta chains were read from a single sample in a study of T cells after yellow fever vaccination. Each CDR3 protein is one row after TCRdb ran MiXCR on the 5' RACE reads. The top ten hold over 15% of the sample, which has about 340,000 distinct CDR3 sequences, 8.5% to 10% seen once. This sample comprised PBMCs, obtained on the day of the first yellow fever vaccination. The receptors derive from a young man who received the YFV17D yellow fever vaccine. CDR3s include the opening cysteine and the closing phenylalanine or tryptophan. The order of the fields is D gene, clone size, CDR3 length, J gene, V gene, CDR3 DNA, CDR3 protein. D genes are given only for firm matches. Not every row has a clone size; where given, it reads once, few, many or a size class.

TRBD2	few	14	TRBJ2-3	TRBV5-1	TGCGCCAGCAGCCGAGCGGGGCCAACAGATACGCAGTATTTT	CASSRAGPTDTQYF
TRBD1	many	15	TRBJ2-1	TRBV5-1	TGCGCCAGCAGCTTGGATCCAGGGGGCTACAATGAGCAGTTCTTC	CASSLDPGGYNEQFF
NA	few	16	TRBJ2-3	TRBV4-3	TGCGCCAGCAGCCAAGATGGCGCACATTCAAAAGATACGCAGTATTTT	CASSQDGAHSKDTQYF
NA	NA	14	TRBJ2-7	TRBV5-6	TGTGCCAGCAGCAGCAGCCCGTTATCCTACGAGCAGTACTTC	CASSSSPLSYEQYF
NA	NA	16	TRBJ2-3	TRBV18	TGTGCCAGCTCAATACAGGGAACCGCTAGCACAGATACGCAGTATTTT	CASSIQGTASTDTQYF
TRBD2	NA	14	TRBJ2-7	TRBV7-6	TGTGCCAGCAGCTTAAGCGGGGTGTTGAGTGAGCAGTACTTC	CASSLSGVLSEQYF
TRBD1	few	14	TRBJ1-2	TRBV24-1	TGTGCCACCAGTGACCCCGGGACAGGGGGTGGCTACACCTTC	CATSDPGTGGGYTF
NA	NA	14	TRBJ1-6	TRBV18	TGTGCCAGCTCACCACAACCTACGGGTTCACCCCTCCACTTT	CASSPQPTGSPLHF
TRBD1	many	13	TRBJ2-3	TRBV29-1	TGCAGCGTTGAAGGACAGGGGGCAGATACGCAGTATTTT	CSVEGQGADTQYF
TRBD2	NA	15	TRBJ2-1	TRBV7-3	TGTGCCAGCAGCTTAGGTGGGGCCGGGGGGAATGAGCAGTTCTTC	CASSLGGAGGNEQFF
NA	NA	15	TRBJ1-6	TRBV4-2	TGTGCCAGCAGCCCTGGGACGGGGCCGGGGTCACCCCTCCACTTT	CASSPGTGPGSPLHF
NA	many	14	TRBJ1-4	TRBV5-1	TGCGCCAGCAGCTTACAGGGAGGGGGTGAAAAACTGTTTTTT	CASSLQGGGEKLFF
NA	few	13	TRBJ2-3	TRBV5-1	TGCGCCAGCAGTTTCCGAGCTGTAGATACGCAGTATTTT	CASSFRAVDTQYF
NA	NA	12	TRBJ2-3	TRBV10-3	TGTGCCATCAGTGATCGGTTAAATACGCAGTATTTT	CAISDRLNTQYF
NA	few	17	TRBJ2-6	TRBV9	TGTGCCAGCAGCGTAGCCGGATTGCCCTCCGGGGCCAACGTCCTGACTTTC	CASSVAGLPSGANVLTF
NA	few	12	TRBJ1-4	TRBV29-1	TGCAGCGTTGTCCGGGGACCCGAAAAACTGTTTTTT	CSVVRGPEKLFF
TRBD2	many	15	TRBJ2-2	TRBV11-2	TGTGCCAGCTGGGGGGGACTAGCGCTCACCGGGGAGCTGTTTTTT	CASWGGLALTGELFF
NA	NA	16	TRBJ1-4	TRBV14	TGTGCCAGCAGCCAAGCTCAGGGAACAACTAATGAAAAACTGTTTTTT	CASSQAQGTTNEKLFF
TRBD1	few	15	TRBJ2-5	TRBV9	TGTGCCAGCAGCGGAAGACAGGGATTCGGAGAGACCCAGTACTTC	CASSGRQGFGETQYF
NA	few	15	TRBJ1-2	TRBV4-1	TGCGCCAGCAGCCCAGGGGCACTCGACGGCTATGGCTACACCTTC	CASSPGALDGYGYTF
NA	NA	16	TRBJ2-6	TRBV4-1	TGCGCCAGCAGCCAACCTCGACAGTCTGGGGCCAACGTCCTGACTTTC	CASSQPRQSGANVLTF
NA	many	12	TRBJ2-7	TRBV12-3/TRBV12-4	TGTGCCAGCAGTTTTGGTGCTTACGAGCAGTACTTC	CASSFGAYEQYF
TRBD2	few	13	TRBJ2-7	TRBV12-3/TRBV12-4	TGTGCCAGCGGATTGGGACTAGCCTACGAGCAGTACTTC	CASGLGLAYEQYF
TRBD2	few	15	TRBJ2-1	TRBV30	TGTGCCTGGAGTGTACTGGGGGGGTCCTACAATGAGCAGTTCTTC	CAWSVLGGSYNEQFF
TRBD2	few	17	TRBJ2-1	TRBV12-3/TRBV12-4	TGTGCCAGCAGCCGGGCTAGCGGGTTAAGCTCCTACAATGAGCAGTTCTTC	CASSRASGLSSYNEQFF
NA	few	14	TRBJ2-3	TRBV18	TGTGCCAGCTCACCCCCCGTCGGGACAGATACGCAGTATTTT	CASSPPVGTDTQYF
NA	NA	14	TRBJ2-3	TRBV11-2	TGTGCCAGCAGCCGACAGACAAGCACAGATACGCAGTATTTT	CASSRQTSTDTQYF
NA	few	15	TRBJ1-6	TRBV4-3	TGCGCCAGCAGCCAAGCGCCAGGGACGGGATCACCCCTCCACTTT	CASSQAPGTGSPLHF
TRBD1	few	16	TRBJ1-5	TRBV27	TGTGCCAGCAGTTTAAGTAGACAGGGGGCTGGTCAGCCCCAGCATTTT	CASSLSRQGAGQPQHF
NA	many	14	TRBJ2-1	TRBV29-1	TGCAGCGTTGAATGGGGGAGCTCCTACAATGAGCAGTTCTTC	CSVEWGSSYNEQFF
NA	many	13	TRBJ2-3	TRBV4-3	TGCGCCAGCAGCCAAGCCCCGGACTCCCAAAAGTATTTT	CASSQAPDSQKYF
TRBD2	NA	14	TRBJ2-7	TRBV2	TGTGCCAGCAGGCCGCGGAGGGAGGGCTACGAGCAGTACTTC	CASRPRREGYEQYF
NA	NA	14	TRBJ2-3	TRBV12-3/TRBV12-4	TGTGCCAGCAGTTCCGGCGGTCTGGTGAATACGCAGTATTTT	CASSSGGLVNTQYF
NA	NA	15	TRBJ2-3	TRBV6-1	TGTGCCAGCACCTATACAGGGGGGGCGACAGATACGCAGTATTTT	CASTYTGGATDTQYF
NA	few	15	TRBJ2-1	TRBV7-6	TGTGCCAGCAGCTCGGACCTTGTGCGGTTCGGTGAGCAGTTCTTC	CASSSDLVRFGEQFF
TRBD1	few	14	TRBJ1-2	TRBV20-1	TGCAGTGCTAGAGGGAGGGGGCGCCACTATGGCTACACCTTC	CSARGRGRHYGYTF
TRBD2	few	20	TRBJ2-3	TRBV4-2	TGTGCCAGCAGCCAAGATTCCCTCAGCGGGGGCCGCATAAGCACAGATACGCAGTATTTT	CASSQDSLSGGRISTDTQYF
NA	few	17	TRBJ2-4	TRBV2	TGTGCCAGCAGTGAAACGGCAATTGGGCTAGCCAAAAACATTCAGTACTTC	CASSETAIGLAKNIQYF
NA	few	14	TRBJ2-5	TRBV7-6	TGTGCCAGCAGTCCACAACAGGGGAGGGAGACCCAGTACTTC	CASSPQQGRETQYF